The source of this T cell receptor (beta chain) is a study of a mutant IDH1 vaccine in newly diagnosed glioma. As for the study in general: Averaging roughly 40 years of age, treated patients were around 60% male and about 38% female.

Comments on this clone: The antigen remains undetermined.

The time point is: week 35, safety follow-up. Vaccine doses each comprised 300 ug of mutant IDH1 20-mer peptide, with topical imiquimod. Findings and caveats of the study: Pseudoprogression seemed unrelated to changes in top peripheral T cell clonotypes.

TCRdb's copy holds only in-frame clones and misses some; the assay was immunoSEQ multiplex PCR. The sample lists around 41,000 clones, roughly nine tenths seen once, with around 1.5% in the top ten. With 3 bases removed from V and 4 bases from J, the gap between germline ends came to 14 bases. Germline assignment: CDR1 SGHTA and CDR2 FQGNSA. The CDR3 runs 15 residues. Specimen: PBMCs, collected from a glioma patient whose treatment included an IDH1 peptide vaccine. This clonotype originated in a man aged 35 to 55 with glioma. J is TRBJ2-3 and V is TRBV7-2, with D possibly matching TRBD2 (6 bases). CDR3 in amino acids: CASSFGASEADTQYF. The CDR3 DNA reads TGTGCCAGCAGCTTTGGGGCTAGCGAGGCAGATACGCAGTATTTT. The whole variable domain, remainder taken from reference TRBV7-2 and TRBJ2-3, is GAGVSQSPSNKVTEKGKDVELRCDPISGHTALYWYRQSLGQGLEFLIYFQGNSAPDKSGLPSDRFSAERTGGSVSTLTIQRTQQEDSAVYLCASSFGASEADTQYFGPGTRLTVL.